These 9 T cell receptor beta chains were sequenced from one sample in a study of spatial heterogeneity in lung cancer. The time point: sample taken at primary tumor resection. Sequencing of whole RNA from tumor, nontumor lung or frozen PBMC involved no sorting. TCRdb called the 5' RACE reads again in MiXCR, with one record for every CDR3 protein. The sample records tens of thousands of distinct CDR3 sequences, around 10% being singletons. The source material was PBMCs, sampled at surgery. These receptors came from a male donor with early-stage non-small cell lung cancer.

The rearrangement links TRBV20-1 to TRBJ2-1, with D unresolved. The CDR3 runs 14 residues. V lost 1 base and J 7 bases, leaving 14 bases between the germline ends. Germline CDR1 reads DFQATT; CDR2 reads SNEGSKA (reference sequence). CDR3 nucleotide sequence: TGCAGTGCTAGAGTCTTGCGGAGTGGGAATGAGCAGTTCTTC. Protein sequence: CSARVLRSGNEQFF.

This clonotype was seen repeatedly, ten times or more. This chain uses TRBV7-2 with TRBJ2-1; 9 bases map to TRBD1. The CDR3 contains 17 residues. With V trimmed by 2 bases and J by 15 bases, 20 bases remained unmatched. Germline values: CDR1 SGHTA, CDR2 FQGNSA. CDR3 loop: CASSLHTATGGVGFRFF. Here the CDR3 DNA reads TGTGCCAGCAGCTTACATACGGCGACAGGGGGTGTGGGATTTCGGTTCTTC.

This clonotype has ten or more counts. The chain couples TRBV29-1 to TRBJ2-1; 7 nucleotides match TRBD2. In germline, CDR1 is SQVTM, CDR2 ANQGSEA. With V trimmed by 3 bases and J by 8 bases, 4 bases remained unmatched. The CDR3 has 12 amino acids. DNA of the CDR3: TGCAGCGTTGACAGGGAGGGGTATGAGCAGTTCTTC. Residues: CSVDREGYEQFF.

This clonotype showed up just a few times. This rearrangement joins TRBV20-1 to TRBJ1-2, with 9 nucleotides matching TRBD1. Germline CDR1 DFQATT, CDR2 SNEGSKA (reference sequence). This CDR3 has 13 amino acids. Trimming at V came to 4 bases and at J to 8 bases, leaving 8 bases not matched to a gene. CDR3 sequence reads: CSATRTGVGGYTF. CDR3 in DNA: TGCAGTGCTACCCGGACAGGGGTCGGCGGCTACACCTTC.

This clonotype was seen more than once but under ten times. The chain combines TRBV20-1 with TRBJ2-7, with 11 bases aligning to TRBD1. Per the germline V gene, CDR1 is DFQATT and CDR2 is SNEGSKA (reference sequence). V dropped 4 bases and J dropped 5; count of bases not matched to a gene: 10. This CDR3 is 15 amino acids long. The CDR3 coding sequence is TGCAGTGCTACTCCCCCCGGGACAGGGGGTAACGAGCAGTACTTC. This codes for CSATPPGTGGNEQYF.

This clonotype was observed many times. The V and J genes are TRBV28 and TRBJ1-5; the D is unclear. Looked up from germline, CDR1 is MDHEN and CDR2 is SYDVKM. Trimming took off 3 bases at V and 3 bases at J, with 3 bases between the two ends. This CDR3 region has 12 residues. The DNA of the CDR3 is TGTGCCAGCAGTTTGGTCAATCAGCCCCAGCATTTT. The encoded protein is CASSLVNQPQHF.

The rearrangement links TRBV7-2 to TRBJ2-2; 8 nucleotides align to TRBD2. The trim removed 5 bases at V and 3 bases at J, leaving 5 bases unmatched. The CDR3 covers 15 residues. Germline assignment: CDR1 SGHTA and CDR2 FQGNSA. The CDR3 spells CASSPTSGHTGELFF. In nucleotides, the CDR3 is TGTGCCAGCAGCCCCACTAGCGGTCACACCGGGGAGCTGTTTTTT.

There are many counts of this clonotype. V gene TRBV10-3 combines with J gene TRBJ2-7, with D tentatively TRBD1 or TRBD2 (6 bases each). Germline loops: CDR1 ENHRY, CDR2 SYGVKD. Trimming stripped 6 bases from V and 6 bases from J, with 15 bases between. The CDR3 is 13 residues long. CDR3 loop: CAISTGAGGEQYF. CDR3 nucleotide sequence: TGTGCCATCAGCACGGGGGCCGGAGGCGAGCAGTACTTC.

J is TRBJ2-2 and V is TRBV7-9; TRBD2 aligns across 13 bases. CDR1 and CDR2 from the germline V gene are SEHNR and FQNEAQ (reference sequence). This CDR3 has 16 amino acids. The J segment lost 5 bases and the V segment lost 7 bases, leaving 7 bases of the junction unmatched. CDR3 amino acids: CASITSGRAETGELFF. The CDR3 DNA reads TGTGCCAGCATCACTAGCGGGAGGGCGGAAACCGGGGAGCTGTTTTTT.